These 14 T cell receptor beta chains were all obtained from the same sample, sequenced in a study of blood T cells in healthy people across ages. PCR was performed a second time for about 6 to 11 cycles using a sample-barcoded 5' primer and a J-beta primer mix. One entry per CDR3 protein results from TCRdb running MiXCR on the 5' RACE reads. Of some 550,000 distinct CDR3 sequences in the sample, around 48% were seen once. Sequenced input: blood. Receptor source: a man aged 80 or over in good health.

This chain's CDR3 is CASSLGQGSVPPGELFF. For the CDR3, the DNA is TGTGCCAGCAGTTTGGGGCAGGGTTCCGTTCCCCCCGGGGAGCTGTTTTTT. The chain carries TRBV9 and TRBJ2-2; tentatively, D is TRBD1 (5 bases). The CDR3 runs 17 residues. V lost 5 bases and J lost 6, with 23 bases in between. In germline, CDR1 is SGDLS, CDR2 YYNGEE.

The chain recombines TRBV2 with TRBJ1-1; weak D call: TRBD1 (6 bases). This CDR3 region has 14 residues. Trimming took 2 bases from V and 3 from J, leaving 10 bases between them. From germline, CDR1 is SNHLY and CDR2 FYNNEI. This CDR3 is CASSEREGDTEAFF. CDR3 coding DNA: TGTGCCAGCAGTGAAAGGGAGGGGGACACTGAAGCTTTCTTT.

V usage is TRBV20-1 and J usage is TRBJ1-4, with D perhaps TRBD1 (5 bases). Germline values: CDR1 DFQATT, CDR2 SNEGSKA (reference sequence). CDR3 length equals 12 residues. V was clipped by 5 bases and J by 5 bases, with 9 bases between them. The CDR3 spells CSAPGKNEKLFF. Written as DNA, the CDR3 is TGCAGTGCTCCAGGGAAGAATGAAAAACTGTTTTTT.

The V call is TRBV7-8, the J call TRBJ1-1; possible D gene TRBD1, 5 bases. Deletions cut 6 bases from V and 1 base from J, with 15 bases between. The CDR3 is 15 residues long. Germline V gene sequence: CDR1 SGHVS, CDR2 FQNEAQ. CDR3: CASRRTQGRNTEAFF. In DNA form, the CDR3 reads TGTGCCAGCAGACGGACCCAGGGCAGGAACACTGAAGCTTTCTTT.

The chain joins TRBV7-9 to TRBJ2-1; D tentatively fits TRBD1 or TRBD2 (6 bases each). V shed 8 bases and J shed 8 bases, with 13 bases lying between them. The CDR3 loop spans 12 amino acids. Germline V gene sequence: CDR1 SEHNR, CDR2 FQNEAQ (reference sequence). CDR3 protein: CASFAGEDEQFF. CDR3 in DNA: TGTGCCAGCTTTGCAGGGGAGGATGAGCAGTTCTTC. Full variable domain (outside the CDR3, taken from reference TRBV7-9 and TRBJ2-1): DTGVSQNPRHKITKRGQNVTFRCDPISEHNRLYWYRQTLGQGPEFLTYFQNEAQLEKSRLLSDRFSAERPKGSFSTLEIQRTEQGDSAMYLCASFAGEDEQFFGPGTRLTVL.

Here the CDR3 DNA reads TGTGCCAGCAGCTCGACATGGGACAGGGATGACGAGCAGTACTTC. It is translated as CASSSTWDRDDEQYF. The V and J genes are TRBV27 and TRBJ2-7, with TRBD1 identical over 9 bases. The trim removed 6 bases at V and 5 bases at J, leaving 11 bases unmatched. CDR1 and CDR2 from the germline V gene are MNHEY and SMNVEV (reference sequence). The CDR3 consists of 15 residues.

The chain joins TRBV2 to TRBJ2-2; TRBD2 matches at 14 bases. CDR3 length equals 15 residues. Trimming took 6 bases from V and 7 from J; bases not matched to a gene: 4. Germline CDR1 is SNHLY and CDR2 is FYNNEI. CDR3 residues: CASRGLAGEGGELFF. CDR3 in DNA: TGTGCCAGCAGGGGACTAGCGGGAGAGGGCGGGGAGCTGTTTTTT.

This chain links TRBV6-2 or TRBV6-3 with TRBJ2-7; 7 bases fit TRBD1. This CDR3 is built from 15 residues. Germline V gene sequence: CDR1 MNHEY, CDR2 SVGEGT. The V gene end was trimmed by 6 bases and the J gene end by 0 bases; junction bases not matched to a gene: 8. CDR3 in amino acids: CASSRPGTDSYEQYF. In DNA, the CDR3 is TGTGCCAGCAGCCGACCCGGGACAGACTCCTACGAGCAGTACTTC.

This clonotype was observed a handful of times. The chain combines TRBV12-3 or TRBV12-4 with TRBJ2-5, with 7 bases identical to TRBD1. The CDR3 consists of 14 residues. J gave up 2 bases and V 5 bases, and 5 bases lay outside the gene matches. The DNA for the CDR3 is TGTGCCAGCAGTACTACCAGGGGGCAAGAGACCCAGTACTTC. Encoded protein: CASSTTRGQETQYF.

This clonotype was counted many times. This chain links TRBV6-5 with TRBJ2-7; D gene uncertain. V lost 7 bases and J lost 0, with 13 bases in between. The V gene's germline CDR1 is MNHEY and CDR2 SVGAGI. This CDR3 is built from 14 residues. CDR3 in amino acids: CASTSWGNSYEQYF. Written as DNA, the CDR3 is TGTGCCAGCACCTCTTGGGGTAACTCCTACGAGCAGTACTTC.

This clonotype appeared many times. The chain carries TRBV6-6 and TRBJ2-7; possible D gene TRBD1, 6 bases. Germline CDR1 reads MNHNY; CDR2 reads SVGAGI (reference sequence). Trimming pared 5 bases from V and 4 bases from J, leaving 21 bases between. CDR3 size: 16 residues. The CDR3 bases are TGTGCCAGCAGTCGGCCAGGGGACATTTACTTGTACGAGCAGTACTTC. It encodes CASSRPGDIYLYEQYF.

The chain carries TRBV11-2 and TRBJ2-1; possible D gene TRBD2, 6 bases. The V and J ends lost 5 bases and 0 bases respectively, with 14 bases between them. The CDR3 totals 16 residues. Germline V gene sequence: CDR1 SGHAT, CDR2 FQNNGV. The CDR3 nucleotides read TGTGCCAGCAGCCTTCGACTAGATAGCTCCTACAATGAGCAGTTCTTC. It encodes CASSLRLDSSYNEQFF.

This rearrangement joins TRBV20-1 to TRBJ1-1, with D perhaps matching TRBD1 (6 bases). Germline V CDR1 and CDR2: DFQATT, SNEGSKA (reference sequence). The CDR3 extends over 13 amino acids. Deletions cut 5 bases from V and 1 base from J, with 11 bases between. DNA for the CDR3: TGCAGTGCTGAGGGGGGGAGGAACACTGAAGCTTTCTTT. Translating gives CSAEGGRNTEAFF.

This chain joins TRBV5-5 and TRBJ2-7, with unresolved D. Trimming removed 0 bases from V and 4 bases from J, with 17 bases in between. From germline, CDR1 is SGHKS and CDR2 YYEKEE (reference sequence). The CDR3 totals 16 residues. CDR3 DNA: TGTGCCAGCAGCTTGGTAGTCAGCTCGGATCGATACGAGCAGTACTTC. It specifies CASSLVVSSDRYEQYF.